One and the same sample provided the 29 T cell receptor beta chains below, sequenced in a study of response to subunit inactivated influenza vaccine. TCRdb redid the calling of the RT-PCR reads with MiXCR, one entry per CDR3 protein. The sample has 600,000 to 850,000 distinct CDR3 sequences; 12% to 15% are singletons. The material sequenced was PBMCs from blood, taken approximately 15 days before vaccination. These receptors were taken from a man between 45 and 60 years old who received an inactivated influenza vaccine.

The chain recombines TRBV24-1 with TRBJ2-5; 7 bases line up with TRBD2. The germline gives CDR1 KGHDR, CDR2 SFDVKD. Unmatched junction bases numbered 2, after V lost 1 base and J lost 10 bases. The CDR3 length is 12 residues. CDR3 residues: CATSDLAGSQYF. The CDR3 nucleotides are TGTGCCACCAGTGATTTAGCGGGAAGCCAGTACTTC.

This clonotype has a handful of counts. The V call is TRBV6-1, the J call TRBJ2-1; TRBD2 aligns across 11 bases. The junction had 7 bases not matched to a gene; V was cut back by 8 bases and J by 10 bases. Per germline, CDR1 MNHNS and CDR2 SASEGT. This CDR3 region has 13 residues. The CDR3 DNA reads as TGTGCCAGCGGGCTAGCGGGAGGAGCGGAGCAGTTCTTC. Amino acid sequence: CASGLAGGAEQFF.

This clonotype was counted only a few times. The chain couples TRBV7-8 to TRBJ2-1, with 8 bases aligning to TRBD2. Germline assignment: CDR1 SGHVS and CDR2 FQNEAQ. V lost 2 bases and J lost 8; bases outside the gene matches: 11. This CDR3 spans 16 amino acids. This chain's CDR3 is CASSLRGGRSGDEQFF. The CDR3 bases are TGTGCCAGCAGCTTAAGGGGCGGGAGGTCAGGGGATGAGCAGTTCTTC. Together with reference TRBV7-8 and TRBJ2-1, the CDR3 gives the full variable domain: GAGVSQSPRYKVAKRGQDVALRCDPISGHVSLFWYQQALGQGPEFLTYFQNEAQLDKSGLPSDRFFAERPEGSVSTLKIQRTQQEDSAVYLCASSLRGGRSGDEQFFGPGTRLTVL.

The chain couples TRBV9 to TRBJ2-7; a possible D gene is TRBD2 (5 bases). Germline CDR1 SGDLS, CDR2 YYNGEE. The CDR3 is 14 amino acids. V gave up 4 bases and J gave up 7 bases, with 18 bases separating them. CDR3 bases: TGTGCCAGCAGCCCCGGAGGTACTGACTGGGAGCAGTACTTC. It is translated as CASSPGGTDWEQYF. Drawing the rest from reference TRBV9 and TRBJ2-7, the complete variable domain is DSGVTQTPKHLITATGQRVTLRCSPRSGDLSVYWYQQSLDQGLQFLIQYYNGEERAKGNILERFSAQQFPDLHSELNLSSLELGDSALYFCASSPGGTDWEQYFGPGTRLTVT.

V gene TRBV28 combines with J gene TRBJ1-2, with D possibly matching TRBD1 (5 bases). CDR1 and CDR2 (germline): MDHEN, SYDVKM. V was pared by 5 bases and J by 6 bases, with 19 bases between. CDR3 length: 15 amino acids. The CDR3 here is CASSQDSEGLHGYTF. The CDR3 coding sequence is TGTGCCAGCAGTCAAGACAGTGAGGGTCTACATGGCTACACCTTC.

This chain joins TRBV5-6 and TRBJ2-5; 10 nucleotides line up with TRBD1. J lost 5 bases, V lost 4 bases, and 2 bases had no gene match. CDR3 length: 13 residues. CDR1 and CDR2 from the germline V gene are SGHDT and YYEEEE. The CDR3 nucleotides are TGTGCCAGCAGCGCGGGACAGGGGGAGACCCAGTACTTC. The encoded protein is CASSAGQGETQYF.

J is TRBJ2-1 and V is TRBV18, with TRBD1 matching over 8 bases. This CDR3 contains 17 residues. Looked up from germline, CDR1 is KGHSH and CDR2 is LQKENI. V was clipped by 6 bases and J by 4 bases; unmatched bases: 14. The CDR3 here is CASSGPGTGRSYNEQFF. The CDR3 region has the DNA TGTGCCAGCTCCGGACCCGGGACAGGCAGATCGTACAATGAGCAGTTCTTC.

This clonotype was found a few times. This rearrangement joins TRBV4-1 to TRBJ2-2; D may correspond to TRBD1 or TRBD2 (6 bases each). This CDR3 is built from 16 residues. V was clipped by 4 bases and J by 3 bases, with 15 bases between them. Looked up from germline, CDR1 is MGHRA and CDR2 is YSYEKL. This CDR3 reads CASSRGGLPDTGELFF. The CDR3 nucleotides read TGCGCCAGCAGCCGAGGGGGACTTCCGGACACCGGGGAGCTGTTTTTT.

The rearrangement uses TRBV5-1 and TRBJ1-1; TRBD1 might be the D (6 bases). The V gene lost 4 bases and the J gene lost 4 bases, with 14 bases spanning the gap. The germline V gene encodes CDR1 SGHRS and CDR2 YFSETQ. This CDR3 is built from 14 residues. Here the CDR3 DNA reads TGCGCCAGCAGCCCCACAGGGTTGAGCACTGAAGCTTTCTTT. This gives the protein CASSPTGLSTEAFF.

This clonotype was counted between two and nine times. The V gene is TRBV7-9, the J gene TRBJ2-7; possible D gene TRBD1, 6 bases. V lost 4 bases to trimming and J lost 3 bases, with 10 bases between them. The germline CDR1 and CDR2 sequences are SEHNR and FQNEAQ (reference sequence). The CDR3 is 13 amino acids. The CDR3 sequence is CASSYGQFYEQYF. In DNA form, the CDR3 reads TGTGCCAGCAGCTACGGACAGTTCTACGAGCAGTACTTC.

This clonotype was found a few times. A single base separates this from a much larger clone, so it may be a read error. This chain links TRBV12-3 or TRBV12-4 with TRBJ2-7; D is possibly TRBD2 (5 bases). Trimming left V 4 bases short and J 0 bases short, with 7 bases between. The CDR3 has 13 amino acids. CDR3 in amino acids: CASSWESSYEQYF. The CDR3, as DNA: TGTGCCAGCAGTTGGGAGAGCTCCTACGAGCAGTACTTC.

The genes are TRBV10-3 and TRBJ2-5; 13 nucleotides align to TRBD2. The CDR3 is 16 residues long. Trimming cost V 2 bases and J 4 bases; bases outside gene matches: 4. Per germline, CDR1 ENHRY and CDR2 SYGVKD. CDR3: CAISEGLAGEGETQYF. The DNA for the CDR3 is TGTGCCATCAGTGAGGGACTAGCGGGGGAAGGAGAGACCCAGTACTTC.

This clonotype showed up just a few times. The chain combines TRBV5-1 with TRBJ2-3; D unresolved. Germline loops: CDR1 SGHRS, CDR2 YFSETQ. V was cut by 2 bases and J by 6 bases, with 7 bases left in between. The CDR3 extends over 12 amino acids. The CDR3 region is CASSLDLDTQYF. The CDR3 nucleotides read TGCGCCAGCAGCTTAGACCTGGATACGCAGTATTTT.

This clonotype was observed a few times. The J gene is TRBJ2-7, the V gene TRBV29-1; D may be TRBD1 (5 bases). The ends were cut back, 4 bases at V and 7 bases at J, with 8 bases in the middle. The CDR3 has 10 residues. Germline lookup yields CDR1 SQVTM and CDR2 ANQGSEA. This CDR3 reads CSVAGLEQYF. The CDR3 bases are TGCAGCGTTGCAGGGTTAGAGCAGTACTTC.

This clonotype was seen more than once but under ten times. The chain recombines TRBV11-3 with TRBJ2-1, with a possible D match to TRBD2 (7 bases). The germline V and J ends were trimmed by 5 bases and 7 bases, with 24 bases remaining between them. CDR3 length equals 17 residues. The germline V gene encodes CDR1 SGHNT and CDR2 YENEEA. CDR3 nucleotides: TGTGCCAGCAGCCCAACCGGGGGGCTCCTGGCAGGTAATGAGCAGTTCTTC. Encoded protein: CASSPTGGLLAGNEQFF.

This clonotype was counted a few times. V is TRBV2 and J is TRBJ2-7; no definite D call. Germline values: CDR1 SNHLY, CDR2 FYNNEI. The CDR3 totals 14 residues. V shed 7 bases and J shed 3 bases, with 16 bases lying between them. The CDR3 sequence: CASTQIRSDYEQYF. CDR3 nucleotides: TGTGCCAGCACCCAAATTAGGTCAGACTACGAGCAGTACTTC.

In its sample, this clonotype was seen many times. V and J are TRBV29-1 and TRBJ1-1; possibly TRBD1 for D (5 bases). V lost 5 bases, J lost 3 bases, and 10 bases lay in between. The CDR3 is 12 amino acids. Germline V lookup: CDR1 SQVTM, CDR2 ANQGSEA. CDR3 protein: CSVTAGYTEAFF. For the CDR3, the DNA is TGCAGCGTTACCGCAGGGTACACTGAAGCTTTCTTT.

Here the CDR3 DNA reads TGTGCCAGCAGCTTAAGGAGCGGGAGCTCCTACAATGAGCAGTTCTTC. It encodes CASSLRSGSSYNEQFF. The chain has TRBV7-7 and TRBJ2-1; 8 nucleotides agree with TRBD2. V gave up 2 bases and J gave up 0 bases; unmatched junction bases: 3. Germline-derived CDR1 and CDR2 are SSHAT and FNYEAQ (reference sequence). The CDR3 runs to 16 residues.

The table lists this clonotype with a few counts. This rearrangement joins TRBV5-1 to TRBJ2-7; D is uncertain. The CDR3 is 14 residues long. Trimming left V 3 bases short and J 3 bases short, with 13 bases between. Germline values: CDR1 SGHRS, CDR2 YFSETQ. This chain's CDR3 is CASSWTDRFYEQYF. CDR3 sequence (DNA): TGCGCCAGCAGCTGGACGGATCGCTTCTACGAGCAGTACTTC.

This clonotype was detected a few times. V usage is TRBV7-9 and J usage is TRBJ1-1; 9 bases match TRBD1. There are 15 residues in the CDR3. V shed 5 bases and J 4 bases; nucleotides not matched to a gene: 8. Germline assignment: CDR1 SEHNR and CDR2 FQNEAQ (reference sequence). CDR3 DNA sequence: TGTGCCAGCAGCGTGACAGGGGGGTCGGGCACTGAAGCTTTCTTT. This encodes CASSVTGGSGTEAFF.

This clonotype showed up just a few times. V usage is TRBV15 and J usage is TRBJ2-5; 10 nucleotides line up with TRBD1. This CDR3 region has 16 residues. Trimming took 1 base from V and 5 from J; bases not matched to a gene: 7. From germline, CDR1 is LNHNV and CDR2 YYDKDF (reference sequence). Written as DNA, the CDR3 is TGTGCCACCAGCAGAGCCCCGACAGGGGGCCAGGAGACCCAGTACTTC. Protein: CATSRAPTGGQETQYF.

V is TRBV7-2 and J is TRBJ2-3; D is uncertain. Germline-derived CDR1 and CDR2 are SGHTA and FQGNSA. The CDR3 is 14 residues long. Trimming took off 8 bases at V and 5 bases at J, with 17 bases between the two ends. CDR3 in DNA: TGTGCCAGCTGCCCCCATGGGGTCCGAGATACGCAGTATTTT. This gives the protein CASCPHGVRDTQYF.

This sequence joins TRBV20-1 and TRBJ1-2, with D uncertain. Per the germline V gene, CDR1 is DFQATT and CDR2 is SNEGSKA (reference sequence). The CDR3 contains 11 residues. Trimming shortened V by 1 base and J by 7 bases, and 7 bases separated the two germline ends. CDR3 loop: CSARVGSGYTF. The CDR3 bases are TGCAGTGCTAGAGTAGGGTCTGGCTACACCTTC.

This chain joins TRBV7-2 and TRBJ2-5; D unclear. V lost 3 bases and J 2 bases, leaving 7 bases between the germline ends. CDR1 is SGHTA and CDR2 is FQGNSA in the germline V gene. This CDR3 is 13 amino acids long. The CDR3 nucleotides read TGTGCCAGCAGCTTTGAGATTCAAGAGACCCAGTACTTC. As protein: CASSFEIQETQYF.

This clonotype has ten or more counts. The chain couples TRBV5-1 to TRBJ2-5; 8 nucleotides line up with TRBD2. Germline-derived CDR1 and CDR2 are SGHRS and YFSETQ. CDR3 length equals 13 residues. The J segment lost 7 bases and the V segment lost 3 bases, leaving 5 bases of the junction unmatched. The CDR3 spells CASSSGLDGTQYF. As DNA, the CDR3 is TGCGCCAGCAGCTCGGGACTAGATGGGACCCAGTACTTC.

The chain carries TRBV12-3 or TRBV12-4 and TRBJ1-1, with TRBD1 identical over 7 bases. This CDR3 has 12 amino acids. J gave up 6 bases and V 4 bases, and 2 bases lay outside the gene matches. The CDR3, as DNA: TGTGCCAGCAGTTCTCAGGGGGCTGAAGCTTTCTTT. Residues: CASSSQGAEAFF.

This clonotype was picked up a small number of times. The chain carries TRBV6-2 or TRBV6-3 and TRBJ1-5, with 7 nucleotides matching TRBD1. Trimming took 6 bases from V and 6 from J; bases not matched to a gene: 5. CDR1 is MNHEY, CDR2 SVGEGT, per germline. The length of the CDR3 is 13 residues. In DNA, the CDR3 is TGTGCCAGCAGAATGACAGGGATTCAGCCCCAGCATTTT. Protein product: CASRMTGIQPQHF.

This clonotype was detected a few times. The V and J genes are TRBV28 and TRBJ1-6, with 12 positions matching TRBD1. The CDR3 sequence is 17 residues long. The germline V gene encodes CDR1 MDHEN and CDR2 SYDVKM. Trimming cost V 5 bases and J 10 bases; bases outside gene matches: 12. Here the CDR3 DNA reads TGTGCCAGCAGTCCGGGACAGGGGGCCCTATTATACTCACCCCTCCACTTT. Protein product: CASSPGQGALLYSPLHF.

This clonotype turned up a few times. This chain joins TRBV5-6 and TRBJ2-1; 11 bases map to TRBD1. CDR3 length equals 16 residues. Trimming removed 0 bases from V and 8 bases from J; junction bases left unmatched: 7. Germline values: CDR1 SGHDT, CDR2 YYEEEE. The CDR3 DNA reads TGTGCCAGCAGCTTGGCCCCGGGACAGGGGGACGATGAGCAGTTCTTC. Its protein product is CASSLAPGQGDDEQFF.